The source of this TCR beta chain is a study of regulatory T cells. The primer mix had 52 TRBV and 13 TRBJ primers. The protocol was immunoSEQ multiplex PCR, while the TCRdb copy is restricted to in-frame clones and leaves out a portion. The repertoire holds around 29,000 clones, with about 93% as singletons. CDR1 and CDR2 from the germline V gene are MNHNS and SASEGT. Losses at the gene ends were 5 bases for V and 12 bases for J; bases not matched to a gene: 15. The CDR3 runs 15 residues. Points on this clone: The antigen is undetermined.

Study-wide findings and caveats: In CD3G-deficient patients, conventional CD4+ T cells were enriched for hydrophobic CDR3 residues at positions 6 and 7.

The genes are TRBV6-1 and TRBJ2-1, with 8 bases aligning to TRBD2. The sequencing input was conventional CD4+ T cells sorted from blood. The clonotype comes from a child aged 2 to 10 with CD3G deficiency. CDR3 sequence (DNA): TGTGCCAGCAGTCTGGGGACTAGTCGGTCCCTTGGGCAGTTCTTC. Encoded protein: CASSLGTSRSLGQFF.